Following are 16 T cell receptor beta chains from one sample sequenced in a study of blood T cell repertoires in COVID-19. Here immunoSEQ multiplex PCR was the method, and the copy in TCRdb shows in-frame clones only, minus some. The sample records more than 200,000 clones, roughly 86% being singletons. Sequenced input: peripheral blood. Receptor source: a woman in her sixties or seventies with acute or convalescent COVID-19.

The V call is TRBV6-5, the J call TRBJ1-1; possibly TRBD1 for D (5 bases). Between the trimmed V and J ends, which lost 5 bases and 1 base, there was a span of 5 bases. This CDR3 has 12 residues. Germline V gene data show CDR1 as MNHEY and CDR2 as SVGAGI. In DNA, the CDR3 is TGTGCCAGCAGTAGGGGGAACACTGAAGCTTTCTTT. Translated: CASSRGNTEAFF.

This chain links TRBV19 with TRBJ2-3; 9 bases agree with TRBD2. The CDR3 is 15 amino acids. J gave up 2 bases and V 7 bases, and 7 bases lay outside the gene matches. From germline, CDR1 is LNHDA and CDR2 SQIVND (reference sequence). CDR3: CASTQIAGATDTQYF. Written as DNA, the CDR3 is TGTGCCAGTACCCAAATAGCGGGAGCCACAGATACGCAGTATTTT. The full variable domain, in which reference TRBV19 and TRBJ2-3 provide the parts outside the CDR3, is DGGITQSPKYLFRKEGQNVTLSCEQNLNHDAMYWYRQDPGQGLRLIYYSQIVNDFQKGDIAEGYSVSREKKESFPLTVTSAQKNPTAFYLCASTQIAGATDTQYFGPGTRLTVL.

The chain links TRBV5-1 to TRBJ2-5, with D perhaps TRBD2 (6 bases). In germline, CDR1 is SGHRS, CDR2 YFSETQ. Trimming removed 3 bases from V and 5 bases from J, with 17 bases in between. The CDR3 is made up of 15 amino acids. The CDR3 nucleotides read TGCGCCAGCAGCTCGCCGGGACTGCCGCCCGAGACCCAGTACTTC. It specifies CASSSPGLPPETQYF.

In this sample, this clone turned up once. V usage is TRBV7-9 and J usage is TRBJ1-5, with D maybe TRBD1 (5 bases). Trimming removed 0 bases at V and 5 bases at J, with 11 bases between. The CDR3 sequence is 15 residues long. In germline, CDR1 is SEHNR, CDR2 FQNEAQ (reference sequence). Here the CDR3 DNA reads TGTGCCAGCAGCTTAGCTGGGGGAGGGGATCAGCCCCAGCATTTT. Its protein is CASSLAGGGDQPQHF.

The sample holds a few counts of this clone. The chain links TRBV5-1 to TRBJ1-6; 9 bases are a match to TRBD1. The germline CDR1 and CDR2 sequences are SGHRS and YFSETQ. This CDR3 comprises 15 residues. Trimming at V came to 0 bases and at J to 7 bases, leaving 2 bases not matched to a gene. The chain's CDR3 is CASSLEQGANSPLHF. CDR3 in DNA: TGCGCCAGCAGCTTGGAACAGGGGGCGAATTCACCCCTCCACTTT.

The chain uses TRBV9 and TRBJ1-1; D perhaps matches TRBD1 (6 bases). This CDR3 has 14 amino acids. Germline CDR1 SGDLS, CDR2 YYNGEE. The V and J ends lost 4 bases and 3 bases respectively, with 13 bases between them. The CDR3 loop is CASSPRHRDTEAFF. CDR3 sequence (DNA): TGTGCCAGCAGCCCTCGTCACAGGGACACTGAAGCTTTCTTT.

This clone was counted a single time. The chain couples TRBV3-1 (or the pseudogene TRBV3-2) to TRBJ1-5, with a possible D match to TRBD1 (6 bases). V shed 2 bases and J shed 2 bases, with 13 bases lying between them. CDR1 LGHDT and CDR2 YNNKEL come from the germline V gene (reference sequence). The CDR3 has 16 residues. CDR3 DNA sequence: TGTGCCAGCAGCCAAAGGGGGGGTAAGGGCAATCAGCCCCAGCATTTT. Translating it yields CASSQRGGKGNQPQHF.

As regards this clone: This same CDR3 is encoded by further DNA sequences in the sample. The rearrangement links TRBV5-1 to TRBJ2-1, with TRBD2 matching 8 bases. The length of the CDR3 is 14 residues. Germline V CDR1 and CDR2: SGHRS, YFSETQ. The ends lost 0 bases at V and 8 bases at J; junction bases unmatched: 4. DNA for the CDR3: TGCGCCAGCAGCTTGGGGCTAGCGGGTGATGAGCAGTTCTTC. Residues: CASSLGLAGDEQFF.

The rearrangement links TRBV15 to TRBJ1-1, with no clear D. The ends were cut back, 0 bases at V and 4 bases at J, with 9 bases in the middle. CDR1 is LNHNV, CDR2 YYDKDF, per germline (reference sequence). The CDR3 runs to 14 residues. CDR3 nucleotides: TGTGCCACCAGCAGAGATCTTTCGAGCACTGAAGCTTTCTTT. Translated: CATSRDLSSTEAFF. The variable domain in full, with the rest retrieved from reference TRBV15 and TRBJ1-1, is DAMVIQNPRYQVTQFGKPVTLSCSQTLNHNVMYWYQQKSSQAPKLLFHYYDKDFNNEADTPDNFQSRRPNTSFCFLDIRSPGLGDTAMYLCATSRDLSSTEAFFGQGTRLTVV.

V is TRBV25-1 and J is TRBJ1-2; TRBD1 agrees at 8 bases. This CDR3 has 15 residues. Germline loops: CDR1 MGHDK, CDR2 SYGVNS. V gave up 4 bases and J gave up 4 bases; unmatched junction bases: 8. The CDR3 reads CASSGRQGSTYGYTF. The DNA for the CDR3 is TGTGCCAGCAGTGGGAGACAGGGGAGCACCTATGGCTACACCTTC.

This clone was found once. This chain joins TRBV30 and TRBJ1-4, with a tentative D call TRBD1 (5 bases). Trimming stripped 7 bases from V and 7 bases from J, with 13 bases between. CDR3 length: 12 residues. CDR1 GTSNPN and CDR2 SVGIG come from the germline V gene (reference sequence). The CDR3 region is CALGRVGEKLFF. The CDR3 nucleotides read TGTGCCTTGGGCAGGGTCGGTGAAAAACTGTTTTTT.

The rearrangement joins TRBV19 to TRBJ1-2; a possible D gene is TRBD1 (6 bases). Between the trimmed V and J ends, which lost 8 bases and 10 bases, there was a span of 26 bases. The germline V gene has CDR1 LNHDA and CDR2 SQIVND (reference sequence). The CDR3 runs 15 residues. CDR3 sequence (DNA): TGTGCCAGTGGCCCCCGAGGGGGGGGCTCAGGGGTCTACACCTTC. This gives the protein CASGPRGGGSGVYTF.

V gene TRBV5-1 combines with J gene TRBJ1-2; the match to TRBD1 covers 11 bases. J was trimmed by 2 bases and V by 4 bases; bases with no gene match: 7. The CDR3 length is 16 residues. From germline, CDR1 is SGHRS and CDR2 YFSETQ. This CDR3 is CASSRGQGAKNYGYTF. CDR3 nucleotides: TGCGCCAGCAGCCGCGGACAGGGGGCAAAAAACTATGGCTACACCTTC.

A single count supports this clone. The V gene is TRBV30, the J gene TRBJ2-7; D is possibly TRBD2 (5 bases). The V and J ends lost 5 bases and 2 bases respectively, with 13 bases between them. The germline V gene encodes CDR1 GTSNPN and CDR2 SVGIG (reference sequence). This CDR3 has 13 amino acids. CDR3 protein: CAWEGSGAYEQYF. CDR3 bases: TGTGCCTGGGAAGGCAGCGGAGCCTACGAGCAGTACTTC. Full variable domain (rest looked up from reference TRBV30 and TRBJ2-7): SQTIHQWPATLVQPVGSPLSLECTVEGTSNPNLYWYRQAAGRGLQLLFYSVGIGQISSEVPQNLSASRPQDRQFILSSKKLLLSDSGFYLCAWEGSGAYEQYFGPGTRLTVT.

The sample holds a few counts of this clone. This rearrangement joins TRBV6-1 to TRBJ1-2, with 9 bases that match TRBD1. The CDR3 sequence is 17 residues long. The V segment lost 2 bases and the J segment 2 bases; nucleotides outside the gene matches: 9. CDR1 MNHNS and CDR2 SASEGT come from the germline V gene. The CDR3 DNA sequence: TGTGCCAGCAGTGAATCCTACGGGACAGGGAAGAACTATGGCTACACCTTC. It translates to CASSESYGTGKNYGYTF.

The chain is built from TRBV11-1 and TRBJ2-1; weak D call: TRBD2 (7 bases). Germline V gives CDR1 SGHAT, CDR2 FQDESV (reference sequence). The CDR3 has 16 amino acids. V was cut by 5 bases and J by 2 bases, with 16 bases left in between. The CDR3 nucleotides read TGTGCCAGCAGCCCCCGTCGGGGGGCGACCTACAATGAGCAGTTCTTC. It encodes CASSPRRGATYNEQFF.